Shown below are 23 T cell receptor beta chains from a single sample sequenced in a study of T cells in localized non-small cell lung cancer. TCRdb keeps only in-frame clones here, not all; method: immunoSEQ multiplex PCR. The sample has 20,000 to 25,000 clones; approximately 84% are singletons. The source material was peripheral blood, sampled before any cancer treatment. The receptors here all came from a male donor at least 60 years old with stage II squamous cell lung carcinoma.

In DNA form, the CDR3 reads TGTGCCAGCAGTAAGGGGCCATCGCTCACAGATACGCAGTATTTT. Translated, it gives CASSKGPSLTDTQYF. The chain carries TRBV6-1 and TRBJ2-3; D possibly corresponds to TRBD1 (5 bases). The V gene lost 5 bases and the J gene lost 2 bases, with 14 bases spanning the gap. CDR1 and CDR2 (germline): MNHNS, SASEGT. The CDR3 has 15 amino acids.

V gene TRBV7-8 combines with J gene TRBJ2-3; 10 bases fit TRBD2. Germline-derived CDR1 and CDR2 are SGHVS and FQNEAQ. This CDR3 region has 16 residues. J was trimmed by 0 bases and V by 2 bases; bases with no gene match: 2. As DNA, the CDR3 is TGTGCCAGCAGCTTAACTAGCGGGATTAGCACAGATACGCAGTATTTT. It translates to CASSLTSGISTDTQYF.

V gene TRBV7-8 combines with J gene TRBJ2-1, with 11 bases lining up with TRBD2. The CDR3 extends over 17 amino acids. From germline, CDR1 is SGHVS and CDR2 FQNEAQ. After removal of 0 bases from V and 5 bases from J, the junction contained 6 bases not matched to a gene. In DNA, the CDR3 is TGTGCCAGCAGCTTAGCGCCCGGACTAGCGGGCCACAATGAGCAGTTCTTC. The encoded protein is CASSLAPGLAGHNEQFF.

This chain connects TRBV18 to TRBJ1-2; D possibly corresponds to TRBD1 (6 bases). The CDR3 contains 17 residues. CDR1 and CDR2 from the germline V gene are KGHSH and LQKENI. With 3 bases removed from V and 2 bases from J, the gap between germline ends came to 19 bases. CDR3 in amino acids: CASSPLSGGGSNYGYTF. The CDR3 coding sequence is TGTGCCAGCTCACCCCTTAGTGGGGGGGGCAGCAACTATGGCTACACCTTC.

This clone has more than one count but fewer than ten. In nucleotides, the CDR3 is TGCAGCGTTCTAGGAGGCTCGAACTATGGCTACACCTTC. Amino acid sequence: CSVLGGSNYGYTF. The genes are TRBV29-1 and TRBJ1-2; D is unclear. Germline CDR1 reads SQVTM; CDR2 reads ANQGSEA. The length of the CDR3 is 13 residues. V shed 5 bases and J shed 2 bases, with 12 bases lying between them.

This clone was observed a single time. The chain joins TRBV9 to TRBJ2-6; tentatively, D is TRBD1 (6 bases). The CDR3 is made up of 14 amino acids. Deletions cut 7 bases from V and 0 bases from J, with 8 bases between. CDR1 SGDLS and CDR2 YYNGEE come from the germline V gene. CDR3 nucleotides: TGTGCCAGCGGACAGACCTCTGGGGCCAACGTCCTGACTTTC. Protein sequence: CASGQTSGANVLTF. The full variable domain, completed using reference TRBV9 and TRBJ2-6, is DSGVTQTPKHLITATGQRVTLRCSPRSGDLSVYWYQQSLDQGLQFLIQYYNGEERAKGNILERFSAQQFPDLHSELNLSSLELGDSALYFCASGQTSGANVLTFGAGSRLTVL.

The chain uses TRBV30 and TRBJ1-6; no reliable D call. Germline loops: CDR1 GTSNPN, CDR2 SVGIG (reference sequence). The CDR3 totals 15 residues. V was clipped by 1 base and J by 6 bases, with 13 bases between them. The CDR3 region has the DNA TGTGCCTGGAGTGCGATGGACCGGACTAATTCACCCCTCCACTTT. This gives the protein CAWSAMDRTNSPLHF.

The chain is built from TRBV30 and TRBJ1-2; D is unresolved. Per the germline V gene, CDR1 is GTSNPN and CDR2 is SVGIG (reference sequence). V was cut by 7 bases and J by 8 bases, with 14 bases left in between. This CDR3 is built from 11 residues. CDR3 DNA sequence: TGTGCCTCCATTTCGGTGCGGGGCTACACCTTC. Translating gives CASISVRGYTF. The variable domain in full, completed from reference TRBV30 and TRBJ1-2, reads SQTIHQWPATLVQPVGSPLSLECTVEGTSNPNLYWYRQAAGRGLQLLFYSVGIGQISSEVPQNLSASRPQDRQFILSSKKLLLSDSGFYLCASISVRGYTFGSGTRLTVV.

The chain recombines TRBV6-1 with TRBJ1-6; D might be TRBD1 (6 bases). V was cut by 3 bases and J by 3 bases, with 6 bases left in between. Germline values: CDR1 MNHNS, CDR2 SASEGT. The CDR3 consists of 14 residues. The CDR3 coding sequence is TGTGCCAGCAGTGAGGACAGCTATAATTCACCCCTCCACTTT. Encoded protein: CASSEDSYNSPLHF.

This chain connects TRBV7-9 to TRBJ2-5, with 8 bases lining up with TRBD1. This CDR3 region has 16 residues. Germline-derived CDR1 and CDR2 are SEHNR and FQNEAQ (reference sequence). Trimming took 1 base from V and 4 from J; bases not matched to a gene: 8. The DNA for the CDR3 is TGTGCCAGCAGCTTAGGGGACAGGCTTCCGGGAGAGACCCAGTACTTC. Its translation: CASSLGDRLPGETQYF.

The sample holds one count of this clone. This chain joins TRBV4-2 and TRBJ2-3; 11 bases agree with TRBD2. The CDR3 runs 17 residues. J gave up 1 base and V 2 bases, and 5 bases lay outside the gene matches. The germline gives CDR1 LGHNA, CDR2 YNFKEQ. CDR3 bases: TGTGCCAGCAGCCAATCAACTAGCGGGGGTGGCACAGATACGCAGTATTTT. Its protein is CASSQSTSGGGTDTQYF.

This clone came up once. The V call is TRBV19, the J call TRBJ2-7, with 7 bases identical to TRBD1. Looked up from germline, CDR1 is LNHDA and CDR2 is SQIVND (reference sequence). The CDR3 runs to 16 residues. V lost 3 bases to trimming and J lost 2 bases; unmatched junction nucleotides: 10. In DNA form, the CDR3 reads TGTGCCAGTAGTATGTCAAGGGGGCCCAAGACCTACGAGCAGTACTTC. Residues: CASSMSRGPKTYEQYF.

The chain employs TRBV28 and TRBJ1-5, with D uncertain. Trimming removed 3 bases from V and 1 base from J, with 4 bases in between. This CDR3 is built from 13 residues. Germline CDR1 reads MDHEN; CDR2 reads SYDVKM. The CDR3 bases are TGTGCCAGCAGTTTCGGAAGCAATCAGCCCCAGCATTTT. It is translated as CASSFGSNQPQHF.

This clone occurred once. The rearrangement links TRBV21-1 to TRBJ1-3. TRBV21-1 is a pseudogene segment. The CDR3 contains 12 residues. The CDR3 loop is CASSAAGNTIYF. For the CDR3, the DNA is TGTGCCAGCAGCGCTGCCGGAAACACCATATATTTT.

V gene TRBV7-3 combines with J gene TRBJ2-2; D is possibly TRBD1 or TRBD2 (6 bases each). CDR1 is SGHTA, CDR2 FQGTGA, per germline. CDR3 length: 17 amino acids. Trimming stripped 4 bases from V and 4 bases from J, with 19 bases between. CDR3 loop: CASSSNSLGGTTGELFF. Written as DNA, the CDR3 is TGTGCCAGCAGCTCGAATTCCCTAGGGGGGACCACCGGGGAGCTGTTTTTT.

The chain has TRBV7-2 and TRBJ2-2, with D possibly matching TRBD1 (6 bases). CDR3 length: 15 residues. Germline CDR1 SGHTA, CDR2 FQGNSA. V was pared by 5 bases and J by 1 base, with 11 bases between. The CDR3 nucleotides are TGTGCCAGCAGCCTAGGACAGATGAACACCGGGGAGCTGTTTTTT. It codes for CASSLGQMNTGELFF.

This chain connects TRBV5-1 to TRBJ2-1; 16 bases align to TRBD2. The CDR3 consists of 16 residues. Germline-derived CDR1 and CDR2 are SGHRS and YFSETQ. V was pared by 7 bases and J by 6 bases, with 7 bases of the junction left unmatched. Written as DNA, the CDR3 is TGCGCCAGCCTACGGGGGACTAGCGGGAGGGGCAATGAGCAGTTCTTC. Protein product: CASLRGTSGRGNEQFF.

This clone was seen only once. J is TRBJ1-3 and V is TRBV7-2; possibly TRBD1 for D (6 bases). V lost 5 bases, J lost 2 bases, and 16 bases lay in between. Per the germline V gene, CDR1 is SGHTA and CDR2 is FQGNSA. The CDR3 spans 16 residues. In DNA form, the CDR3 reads TGTGCCAGCAGCCCCAGACGACAGGTGACTGGAAACACCATATATTTT. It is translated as CASSPRRQVTGNTIYF. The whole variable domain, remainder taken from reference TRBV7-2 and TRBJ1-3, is GAGVSQSPSNKVTEKGKDVELRCDPISGHTALYWYRQSLGQGLEFLIYFQGNSAPDKSGLPSDRFSAERTGGSVSTLTIQRTQQEDSAVYLCASSPRRQVTGNTIYFGEGSWLTVV.

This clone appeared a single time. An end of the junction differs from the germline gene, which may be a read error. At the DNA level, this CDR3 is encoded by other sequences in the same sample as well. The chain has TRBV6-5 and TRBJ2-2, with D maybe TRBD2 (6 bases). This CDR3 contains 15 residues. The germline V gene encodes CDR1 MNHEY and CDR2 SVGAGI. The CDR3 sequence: CASSYSPGVAGELFF. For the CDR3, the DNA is TGTGCCAGTAGTTACTCTCCGGGGGTAGCCGGGGAGCTGTTTTTT.

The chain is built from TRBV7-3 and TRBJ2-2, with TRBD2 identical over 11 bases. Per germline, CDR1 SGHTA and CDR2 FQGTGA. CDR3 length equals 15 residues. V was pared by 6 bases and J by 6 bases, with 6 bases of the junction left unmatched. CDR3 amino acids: CASSPTSGDAGELFF. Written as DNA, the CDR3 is TGTGCCAGCAGTCCGACTAGCGGGGACGCCGGGGAGCTGTTTTTT.

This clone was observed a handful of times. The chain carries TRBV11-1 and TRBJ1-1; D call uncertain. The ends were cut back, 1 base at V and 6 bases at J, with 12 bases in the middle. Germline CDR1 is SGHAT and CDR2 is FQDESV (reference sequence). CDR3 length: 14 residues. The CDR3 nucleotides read TGTGCCAGCAGCTTAGAACGAAGTTTCGCTGAAGCTTTCTTT. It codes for CASSLERSFAEAFF.

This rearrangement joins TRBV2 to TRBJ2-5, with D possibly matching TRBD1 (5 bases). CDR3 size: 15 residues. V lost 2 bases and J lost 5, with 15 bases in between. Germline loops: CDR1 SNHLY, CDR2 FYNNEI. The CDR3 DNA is TGTGCCAGCAGTGAAAGGAACCAGGGCTTGGAGACCCAGTACTTC. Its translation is CASSERNQGLETQYF.

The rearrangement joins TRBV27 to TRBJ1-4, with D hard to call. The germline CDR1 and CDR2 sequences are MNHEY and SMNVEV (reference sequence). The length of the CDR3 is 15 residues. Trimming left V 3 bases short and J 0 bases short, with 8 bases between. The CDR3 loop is CASSFLGSTNEKLFF. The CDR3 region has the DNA TGTGCCAGCAGTTTTCTGGGATCAACTAATGAAAAACTGTTTTTT.